This TCR beta chain originates from a study of T cells after yellow fever vaccination. Generation of TCR cDNA used 5'RACE template switching (which added a universal primer site and UMIs). TCRdb reprocessed the 5' RACE reads via MiXCR and lists one record per CDR3 protein. This sample yields under 150,000 distinct CDR3 sequences, of which about 16% are seen a single time; roughly 47% belongs to the top ten. The CDR3 length is 13 residues. Trimming removed 7 bases from V and 3 bases from J, with 12 bases in between. Here the sequenced sample was CD8+ T cells sorted from PBMCs, taken 5 days after the yellow fever booster vaccination. This sequence joins TRBV12-3 or TRBV12-4 and TRBJ2-5; tentative D call: TRBD1 (5 bases). This TCR derives from a young man who received the YFV17D yellow fever vaccine. The CDR3 is CASKLGQEETQYF. The CDR3 coding sequence is TGTGCCAGCAAACTTGGACAAGAAGAGACCCAGTACTTC.